These T cell receptor beta chains were read from a single sample in a study of STAT5B mutations in CD4+ large granular lymphocyte leukemia. Assay used: immunoSEQ multiplex PCR; TCRdb lists only in-frame clones, some missing. The sample carries approximately 20,000 clones, around 85% recorded once. Sequencing input: CD4+ T cells from blood buffy coats. The receptors stem from a human donor in good health. Each CDR3 is given without its conserved first and last residue. The D gene is left open where the match is weak.

j_gene,v_gene,d_gene,CDR3aa
TRBJ2-3,TRBV25-1,NA,ASSVQHSGTSTDTQY
TRBJ2-7,TRBV7-7,TRBD1,ASSLGTGLDEQY
TRBJ2-6,TRBV6-1,NA,ASTPPGAGANVLT
TRBJ2-5,TRBV9,NA,ASSVGEETQY
TRBJ2-2,TRBV4-1,NA,ASSQERSVLTGELF
TRBJ1-1,TRBV5-8,TRBD1,ASSRRQGSGTEAF
TRBJ1-3,TRBV4-1,NA,ASSQQRSGNTIY
TRBJ1-3,TRBV30,NA,AWIVLGNTIY
TRBJ1-5,TRBV6-1,NA,ASSRGGKDQPQH
TRBJ2-2,TRBV9,TRBD2,ASNRREASGELF
TRBJ2-1,TRBV30,NA,AWSVPRAGRANEQF
TRBJ1-4,TRBV27,TRBD1,ASGRQGDREKLF
TRBJ2-1,TRBV30,TRBD2,AWSSAGGRKDEQF
TRBJ2-7,TRBV5-1,TRBD1,ASADGPGQGLYEQY
TRBJ1-5,TRBV6-1,NA,ASSAGVGNQPQH